One sample yielded the 14 T cell receptor beta chains listed below, sequenced in a study of T cells in Graves' hyperthyroidism and ophthalmopathy (dated 2019 in TCRdb). Libraries were prepared through multiplex PCR. Reads for this sample came from an Illumina HiSeq 2000. The TCR beta CDR3 regions were amplified from RNA transcripts. The first round of RT-PCR for the TCR CDR3 was performed with the HTBI primer set and the Qiagen OneStep RT-PCR kit. In TCRdb, the public reads were trimmed at Q25 with fastp and aligned with MiXCR, with productive beta chains retained. All rows with the same CDR3 protein become a single entry with the most common DNA and genes. The sample table records about 350,000 distinct CDR3 sequences; about a sixth of these occur just once. Less than 20% of the sample comes from the top ten. Sequenced: blood. The receptor set was obtained from a woman in her thirties or forties with Graves' ophthalmopathy.

The rearrangement uses TRBV6-1 and TRBJ1-5, with 10 bases fitting TRBD1. The CDR3 contains 15 residues. V was clipped by 6 bases and J by 2 bases; unmatched bases: 4. Per germline, CDR1 MNHNS and CDR2 SASEGT. The DNA of the CDR3 is TGTGCCAGCAGATTGACAGGGGGCGGCAATCAGCCCCAGCATTTT. Protein product: CASRLTGGGNQPQHF.

This clonotype was counted ten times or more. The genes are TRBV5-1 and TRBJ1-1; D is uncertain. The V end lost 2 bases, the J end lost 2 bases, and 7 bases lay between the germline ends. The CDR3 spans 13 residues. Germline CDR1 and CDR2: SGHRS and YFSETQ. CDR3 nucleotide sequence: TGCGCCAGCAGCTTTTTAGTCAACACTGAAGCTTTCTTT. The encoded protein is CASSFLVNTEAFF.

This clonotype was detected many times. V is TRBV15 and J is TRBJ1-1; D not certain. CDR1 is LNHNV and CDR2 is YYDKDF in the germline V gene (reference sequence). The CDR3 sequence is 14 residues long. The V end lost 0 bases, the J end lost 0 bases, and 5 bases lay between the germline ends. The CDR3 is CATSRDSMNTEAFF. The CDR3 nucleotides read TGTGCCACCAGCAGAGATAGCATGAACACTGAAGCTTTCTTT.

This clonotype was observed at least ten times. CDR3 in amino acids: CASSADTGELFF. As DNA, the CDR3 is TGTGCCAGCAGTGCTGACACCGGGGAGCTGTTTTTT. The V and J genes are TRBV2 and TRBJ2-2; D ambiguous. The CDR3 has 12 residues. The V gene's germline CDR1 is SNHLY and CDR2 FYNNEI. The V end was cut by 4 bases, the J end by 3 bases, with 3 bases between.

This chain uses TRBV12-3 or TRBV12-4 with TRBJ1-6; the match to TRBD1 covers 9 bases. The CDR3 totals 15 residues. J gave up 7 bases and V 7 bases, and 8 bases lay outside the gene matches. In nucleotides, the CDR3 is TGTGCCAGCAACCAACAGGGGGCCCGGAATTCACCCCTCCACTTT. This encodes CASNQQGARNSPLHF.

This clonotype was found many times. The V gene is TRBV12-5, the J gene TRBJ2-5, with 8 bases fitting TRBD1. Trimming took 0 bases from V and 3 from J; bases not matched to a gene: 18. Per germline, CDR1 LGHNT and CDR2 FRNRAP. The CDR3 has 20 residues. CDR3 region: CASGLVLWDRNSLREETQYF. CDR3 sequence (DNA): TGTGCTAGTGGTTTGGTATTATGGGACAGGAATTCCCTCCGGGAAGAGACCCAGTACTTC.

This clonotype was seen many times. This may arise from a read error, as a much more abundant clone is one base away. This chain joins TRBV12-3 or TRBV12-4 and TRBJ1-1; D ambiguous. Trimming left V 6 bases short and J 6 bases short, with 14 bases between. This CDR3 is 13 amino acids long. The CDR3, as DNA: TGTGCCAGCAGCCCAAGGGCTGCCCCTGAAGCTTTCTTT. Translated, it gives CASSPRAAPEAFF.

This clonotype has ten or more counts. The gene calls are TRBV2 and TRBJ2-7; D remains unclear. Germline CDR1 reads SNHLY; CDR2 reads FYNNEI. The CDR3 sequence is 12 residues long. The V end lost 1 base, the J end lost 4 bases, and 5 bases lay between the germline ends. The CDR3 DNA follows: TGTGCCAGCAGTGAAGAGTCTTACGAGCAGTACTTC. This encodes CASSEESYEQYF.

Many counts were recorded for this clonotype. This rearrangement joins TRBV6-1 to TRBJ1-5, with TRBD1 as a possible D gene (6 bases). This CDR3 is 15 amino acids long. Germline V gives CDR1 MNHNS, CDR2 SASEGT. Trimming removed 8 bases at V and 0 bases at J, with 14 bases between. Here the CDR3 reads CASHLGGPSNQPQHF. DNA for the CDR3: TGTGCCAGCCACCTTGGGGGCCCTAGCAATCAGCCCCAGCATTTT.

This clonotype was observed a few times. The chain links TRBV6-1 to TRBJ2-7; D tentatively reads TRBD1 or TRBD2 (5 bases each). The CDR3 is made up of 15 amino acids. Trimming took 5 bases from V and 0 from J, leaving 14 bases between them. Germline CDR1 reads MNHNS; CDR2 reads SASEGT. The CDR3 is CASSRGGYLSYEQYF. In nucleotides, the CDR3 is TGTGCCAGCAGTCGTGGGGGATACCTCTCCTACGAGCAGTACTTC.

Ten or more counts support this clonotype. The chain carries TRBV2 and TRBJ2-7; the D gene is possibly TRBD2 (6 bases). CDR1 is SNHLY and CDR2 is FYNNEI in the germline V gene. The CDR3 length is 13 residues. The V gene lost 7 bases and the J gene lost 6 bases, with 16 bases spanning the gap. DNA of the CDR3: TGTGCCAGCATCCGGACTATAGACGGCGAGCAGTACTTC. Translation: CASIRTIDGEQYF.

Note on this clonotype: At one boundary the junction diverges from the germline segment, which might be a read error. The CDR3 protein is CASGLGGGWTEAFF. CDR3 nucleotides: TGTGCCAGCGGCTTAGGGGGCGGTTGGACTGAAGCTTTCTTT. The chain carries TRBV11-2 and TRBJ1-1; 7 nucleotides align to TRBD1. The germline V gene has CDR1 SGHAT and CDR2 FQNNGV. The CDR3 contains 14 residues.

This clonotype has ten or more counts. The chain employs TRBV6-2 or TRBV6-3 and TRBJ2-2; D is perhaps TRBD1 (5 bases). Trimming took off 2 bases at V and 1 base at J, with 8 bases between the two ends. The CDR3 is 15 residues long. Germline CDR1 reads MNHEY; CDR2 reads SVGEGT. DNA of the CDR3: TGTGCCAGCAGTTACACCGGACAGAACACCGGGGAGCTGTTTTTT. Translated: CASSYTGQNTGELFF.

This chain joins TRBV7-2 and TRBJ2-5; 8 nucleotides align to TRBD2. The germline CDR1 and CDR2 sequences are SGHTA and FQGNSA. J lost 0 bases, V lost 5 bases, and 5 bases had no gene match. This CDR3 is built from 15 residues. This CDR3 reads CASSQLAAYQETQYF. CDR3 nucleotide sequence: TGTGCCAGCAGCCAACTAGCGGCCTACCAAGAGACCCAGTACTTC.